This TCR beta chain emerged from a study of T cells after yellow fever vaccination. Study-level background: Preparation used SMART-Seq v4 Ultra Low Input for the low-cell-number fractions. Broader study findings: FACS-sorted repertoires might harbor abundant contaminating clonotypes from the bulk population. The secondary response was weaker but peaked faster, day 5 versus 15.

This clonotype showed up just a few times. Its antigen is unknown. TCRdb ran MiXCR on the 5' RACE reads and lists one entry per CDR3 protein. The data show some 300,000 distinct CDR3 sequences, 8% to 9.5% seen once. Germline V gene data show CDR1 as SEHNR and CDR2 as FQNEAQ (reference sequence). V was clipped by 6 bases and J by 0 bases, with 9 bases between them. The CDR3 spans 14 residues. The sequencing here drew on PBMCs, taken around 45 days after the first yellow fever vaccination. The sequence derives from a man between 18 and 29 years old who received the YFV17D yellow fever vaccine. The chain recombines TRBV7-9 with TRBJ1-5, with D unresolved. CDR3 protein: CASSREISNQPQHF. The CDR3 DNA follows: TGTGCCAGCAGTAGAGAAATTAGCAATCAGCCCCAGCATTTT.